This is a list of T cell receptor beta chains from one sample in a study of cytomegalovirus exposure and HLA in healthy donors. Profiling relied on immunoSEQ multiplex PCR, and the TCRdb table lists in-frame clones only, not all of them. The repertoire holds about 90,000 clones, over 65% seen once, with under 4% in the top ten. Sequencing input: PBMCs. All receptors come from a man younger than 45 in good health and CMV-seronegative. The CDR3 runs from the conserved cysteine through the conserved F or W. D genes are given only for firm matches. Clone size is given for some rows only: seen once, a few or many times, or a class if the clone is expanded.

J: TRBJ2-7
D: TRBD2
V: TRBV7-2
size: .
DNA: TGTGCCAGCAGCAGGGCTAGCGGTGGATTCTCCTACGAGCAGTACTTC
CDR3: CASSRASGGFSYEQYF

J: TRBJ2-1
D: TRBD2
V: TRBV7-8
size: .
DNA: TGTGCCAGCAATCCCAACACCGGGACTAGCATGATCCACAATGAGCAGTTCTTC
CDR3: CASNPNTGTSMIHNEQFF

J: TRBJ2-1
D: TRBD2
V: TRBV28
size: few
DNA: TGTGCCAGCAGTTCCCGGGAGGAGTTCTTTGATGAGCAGTTCTTC
CDR3: CASSSREEFFDEQFF

J: TRBJ1-5
D: TRBD1
V: TRBV9
size: .
DNA: TGTGCCAGCAGCGTAGAAGGGACAGGCTATCAGCCCCAGCATTTT
CDR3: CASSVEGTGYQPQHF

J: TRBJ1-2
D: .
V: TRBV7-2
size: few
DNA: TGTGCCAGCAGCTCTGGGCCCCAAGCTAACTATGGCTACACCTTC
CDR3: CASSSGPQANYGYTF

J: TRBJ1-4
D: .
V: TRBV6-1
size: .
DNA: TGTGCCACCACTAGGACGGAAACTAATGAAAAACTGTTTTTT
CDR3: CATTRTETNEKLFF

J: TRBJ2-4
D: TRBD1
V: TRBV7-2
size: .
DNA: TGTGCCAGCAGCTCCTGGACAGGGAAAAACATTCAGTACTTC
CDR3: CASSSWTGKNIQYF

J: TRBJ1-1
D: .
V: TRBV28
size: .
DNA: TGTGCCAGCATCTACGTCAGGGACATTGGGACTGAAGCTTTCTTT
CDR3: CASIYVRDIGTEAFF

J: TRBJ1-2
D: TRBD1
V: TRBV5-1
size: .
DNA: TGCGCCAGCAGCCTGGCGGGACAGGGTGGGTACTATGGCTACACCTTC
CDR3: CASSLAGQGGYYGYTF

J: TRBJ2-7
D: .
V: TRBV7-9
size: .
DNA: TGTGCCAGCAGCCCCACAGGGAAGCCCTACGAGCAGTACTTC
CDR3: CASSPTGKPYEQYF

J: TRBJ2-7
D: .
V: TRBV29-1
size: few
DNA: TGCAGCGTGGAAGGGAGCGGAGACTACGAGCAGTACTTC
CDR3: CSVEGSGDYEQYF